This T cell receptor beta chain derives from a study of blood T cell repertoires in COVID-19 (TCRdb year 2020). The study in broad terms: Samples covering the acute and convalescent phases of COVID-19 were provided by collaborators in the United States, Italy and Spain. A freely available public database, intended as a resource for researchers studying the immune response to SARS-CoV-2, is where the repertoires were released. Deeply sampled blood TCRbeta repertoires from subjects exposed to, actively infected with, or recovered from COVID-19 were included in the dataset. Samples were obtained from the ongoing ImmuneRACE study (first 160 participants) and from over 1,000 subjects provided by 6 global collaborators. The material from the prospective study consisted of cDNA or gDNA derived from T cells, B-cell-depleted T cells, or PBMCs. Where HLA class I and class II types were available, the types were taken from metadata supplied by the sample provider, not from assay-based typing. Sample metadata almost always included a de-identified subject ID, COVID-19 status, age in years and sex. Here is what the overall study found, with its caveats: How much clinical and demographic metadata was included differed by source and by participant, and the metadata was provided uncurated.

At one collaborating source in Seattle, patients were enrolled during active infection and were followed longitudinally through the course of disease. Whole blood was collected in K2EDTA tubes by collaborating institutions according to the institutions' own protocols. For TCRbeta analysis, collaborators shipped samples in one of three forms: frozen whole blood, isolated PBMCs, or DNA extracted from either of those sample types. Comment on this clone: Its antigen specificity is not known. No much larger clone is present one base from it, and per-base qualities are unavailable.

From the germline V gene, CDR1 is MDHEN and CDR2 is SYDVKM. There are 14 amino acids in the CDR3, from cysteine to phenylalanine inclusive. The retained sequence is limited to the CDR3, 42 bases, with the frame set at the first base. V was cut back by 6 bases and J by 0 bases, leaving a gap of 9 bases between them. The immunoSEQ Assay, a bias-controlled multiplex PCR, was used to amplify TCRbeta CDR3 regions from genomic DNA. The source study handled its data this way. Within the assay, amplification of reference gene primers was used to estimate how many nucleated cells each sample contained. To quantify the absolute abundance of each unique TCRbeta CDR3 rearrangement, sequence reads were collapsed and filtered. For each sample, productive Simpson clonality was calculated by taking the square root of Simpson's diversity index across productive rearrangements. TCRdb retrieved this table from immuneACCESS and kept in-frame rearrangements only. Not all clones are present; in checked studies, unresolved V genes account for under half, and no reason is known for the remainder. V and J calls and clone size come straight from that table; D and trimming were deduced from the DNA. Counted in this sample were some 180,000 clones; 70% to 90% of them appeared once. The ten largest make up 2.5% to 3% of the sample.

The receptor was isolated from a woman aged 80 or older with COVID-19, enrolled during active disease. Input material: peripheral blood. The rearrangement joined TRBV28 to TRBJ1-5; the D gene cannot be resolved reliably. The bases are TGTGCCAGCAGCCTAGTATATAGCAATCAGCCCCAGCATTTT. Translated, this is CASSLVYSNQPQHF.